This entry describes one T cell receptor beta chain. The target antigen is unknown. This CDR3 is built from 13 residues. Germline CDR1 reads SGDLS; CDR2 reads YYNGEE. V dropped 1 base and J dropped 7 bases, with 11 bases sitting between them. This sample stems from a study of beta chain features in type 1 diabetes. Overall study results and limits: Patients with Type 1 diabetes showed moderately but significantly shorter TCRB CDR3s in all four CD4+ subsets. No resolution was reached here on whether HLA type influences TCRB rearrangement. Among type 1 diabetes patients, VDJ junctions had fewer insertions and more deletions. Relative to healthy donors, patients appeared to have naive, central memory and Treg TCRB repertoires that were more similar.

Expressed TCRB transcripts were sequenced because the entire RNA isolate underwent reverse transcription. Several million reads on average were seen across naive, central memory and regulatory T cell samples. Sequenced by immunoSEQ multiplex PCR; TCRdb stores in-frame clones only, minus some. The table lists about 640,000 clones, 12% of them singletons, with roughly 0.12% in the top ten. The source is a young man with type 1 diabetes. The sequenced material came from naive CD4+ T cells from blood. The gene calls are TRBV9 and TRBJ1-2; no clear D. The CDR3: CASSVSTASGYTF. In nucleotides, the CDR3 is TGTGCCAGCAGCGTATCGACGGCTTCTGGCTACACCTTC. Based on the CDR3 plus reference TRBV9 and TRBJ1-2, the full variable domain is DSGVTQTPKHLITATGQRVTLRCSPRSGDLSVYWYQQSLDQGLQFLIQYYNGEERAKGNILERFSAQQFPDLHSELNLSSLELGDSALYFCASSVSTASGYTFGSGTRLTVV.